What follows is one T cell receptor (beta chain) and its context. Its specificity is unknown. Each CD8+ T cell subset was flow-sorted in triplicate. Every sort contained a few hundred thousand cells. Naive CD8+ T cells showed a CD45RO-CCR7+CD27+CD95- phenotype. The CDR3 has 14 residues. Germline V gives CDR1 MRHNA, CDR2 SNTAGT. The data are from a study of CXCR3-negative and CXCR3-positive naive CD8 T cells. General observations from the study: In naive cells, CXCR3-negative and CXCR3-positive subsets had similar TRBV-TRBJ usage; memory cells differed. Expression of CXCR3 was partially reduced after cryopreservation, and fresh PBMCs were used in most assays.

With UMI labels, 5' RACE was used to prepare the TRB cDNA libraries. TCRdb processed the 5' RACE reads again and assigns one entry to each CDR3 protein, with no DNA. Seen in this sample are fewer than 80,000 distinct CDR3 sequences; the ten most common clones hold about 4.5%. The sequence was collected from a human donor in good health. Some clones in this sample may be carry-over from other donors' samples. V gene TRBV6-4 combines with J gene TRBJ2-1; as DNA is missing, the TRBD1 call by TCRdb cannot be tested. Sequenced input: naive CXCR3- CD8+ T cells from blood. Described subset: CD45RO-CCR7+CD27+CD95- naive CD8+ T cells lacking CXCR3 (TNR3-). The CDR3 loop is CASSDRTGFHEQFF.